The clone carrying this T cell receptor (beta chain) appeared a few times. Germline CDR1 is MNHEY and CDR2 is SMNVEV (reference sequence). The CDR3 has 13 residues. Deletions cut 3 bases from V and 5 bases from J, with 10 bases between. Using immunoSEQ multiplex PCR, the repertoire was profiled, and TCRdb retains in-frame clones only, with some absent. The table records some 300,000 clones, around 83% of them present only once. The data belong to a study of Ad26.COV2.S vaccination and SARS-CoV-2 variants. Study context: It was the COV1001 Ad26.COV2.S trial arm that included the donor.

Noted treatment: 19 received Ad26.COV2.S at low or high dose, single or two shots; several received placebo; per-sample allocation not given. Sampling occurred on day 63 after the first vaccine or placebo injection. This receptor was identified in a person aged 18-60 years who received the Ad26.COV2.S COVID-19 vaccine or a placebo. The V and J genes are TRBV27 and TRBJ2-5, with D perhaps given as TRBD1 or TRBD2 (5 bases each). Material: peripheral blood, obtained in a trial of Ad26.COV2.S vaccine versus placebo. In nucleotides, the CDR3 is TGTGCCAGCAGTTTCGGGGCGTTTGAGACCCAGTACTTC. Amino acid sequence: CASSFGAFETQYF.